The 5 T cell receptor beta chains below all came from one sample that was sequenced in a study of human T cells and chemical hapten exposure. The sample's time point: patch test 3, about 24 weeks after DPC sensitization. Treatment of the sample: therapeutic diphenylcyclopropenone sensitization with weekly scalp DPC. MiXCR was run by TCRdb on the RACE reads, yielding one entry per CDR3 protein. The sample lists about 190,000 distinct CDR3 sequences, around 25% occurring once. Sequencing was performed on whole blood, taken in connection with sensitization to the hapten diphenylcyclopropenone (DPC). These receptors were taken from a woman in her thirties or forties with alopecia areata. Some clones in this sample may be carry-over from other donors' samples.

This clonotype was seen a handful of times. The chain has TRBV2 and TRBJ1-5, with D perhaps matching TRBD1 (6 bases). V lost 7 bases and J 4 bases, leaving 17 bases between the germline ends. This CDR3 is 15 amino acids long. Germline V lookup: CDR1 SNHLY, CDR2 FYNNEI. The CDR3 sequence is CASTEWGRGNQPQHF. In nucleotides, the CDR3 is TGTGCCAGCACCGAGTGGGGGCGCGGGAATCAGCCCCAGCATTTT.

This chain uses TRBV7-6 with TRBJ2-7; D perhaps matches TRBD1 (6 bases). The CDR3 has 15 residues. The germline gives CDR1 SGHVS, CDR2 FNYEAQ. The V and J ends lost 6 bases and 2 bases respectively, with 17 bases between them. CDR3 residues: CASRGAGSQPYEQYF. In DNA, the CDR3 is TGTGCCAGCAGGGGGGCCGGGTCCCAACCCTACGAGCAGTACTTC.

The chain uses TRBV2 and TRBJ2-7, with unresolved D. Trimming shortened V by 8 bases and J by 2 bases, and 10 bases separated the two germline ends. Germline CDR1 and CDR2: SNHLY and FYNNEI. The CDR3 sequence is 12 residues long. The CDR3 here is CASRRQAYEQYF. The CDR3 bases are TGTGCCAGCCGCCGCCAAGCCTACGAGCAGTACTTC.

This chain links TRBV12-3 or TRBV12-4 with TRBJ2-1; the D gene is possibly TRBD2 (5 bases). The ends were cut back, 6 bases at V and 3 bases at J, with 12 bases in the middle. The CDR3 is 14 residues long. CDR3: CASSKNRGYNEQFF. CDR3 in DNA: TGTGCCAGCAGCAAAAACCGGGGCTACAATGAGCAGTTCTTC.

As DNA, the CDR3 is TGCGCCAGCAGCCAAGACTATATGGGGGGACGAGAGACCCAGTACTTC. Its protein is CASSQDYMGGRETQYF. The chain combines TRBV4-3 with TRBJ2-5; D possibly corresponds to TRBD2 (6 bases). Germline-derived CDR1 and CDR2 are LGHNA and YSLEER. This CDR3 is built from 16 residues. Trimming removed 0 bases from V and 4 bases from J, with 15 bases in between.